This TCR beta chain was recorded in a study of breast tumors, draining lymph nodes, adjacent tissues. Study conclusions and caveats: The data were judged consistent with most tumor T cells coming from lymph node and expanding in tumor. Tumor repertoires ranked between lymph nodes and nontumor tissue in diversity, with V and J gene preferences.

Via MiXCR, TCRdb re-called the multiplex PCR reads, giving one row per CDR3 protein. This sample carries some 120,000 distinct CDR3 sequences, 21% of them seen once, and the ten largest clones take 2.2%. The lymph nodes were axillary draining lymph nodes from breast cancer patients. Germline V gene lookup returns CDR1 MDHEN and CDR2 SYDVKM. The CDR3 has 14 residues. Germline trimming cut 8 bases from V and 4 bases from J; bases unmatched to any gene: 8. As regards this clonotype: Its target is not known.

The source material was axillary lymph node tissue. The TCR was taken from a female donor with breast cancer. Some clones in this sample may be carry-over from other donors' samples. The chain links TRBV28 to TRBJ2-1, with 7 bases lining up with TRBD1. CDR3 in amino acids: CASLPPGGYNEQFF. The CDR3 nucleotides are TGTGCCAGCCTCCCCCCAGGGGGTTACAATGAGCAGTTCTTC.